The 27 T cell receptor beta chains in this list originate from one sample, sequenced in a study of cytomegalovirus exposure and HLA in healthy donors. Primers included in the PCR were 60 Vbeta and 13 Jbeta primers. The repertoire was sequenced with immunoSEQ multiplex PCR; TCRdb's copy has only in-frame clones and lacks some. The repertoire holds about 89,000 clones, about 85% seen once, with approximately 4% in the top ten. The sample comprised PBMCs. The source is a female donor in good health and CMV-seropositive.

The chain is built from TRBV10-2 and TRBJ1-2, with D unresolved. The germline V gene encodes CDR1 WSHSY and CDR2 SAAADI. V was shortened by 0 bases and J by 5 bases, with 10 bases between the two germline ends. The CDR3 has 14 residues. This CDR3 reads CASSESSEIYGYTF. The CDR3 nucleotides read TGCGCCAGCAGTGAGTCGAGCGAGATTTATGGCTACACCTTC.

Regarding this clone: Because the CDR3 is missing its conserved closing phenylalanine or tryptophan, this is likely a read error. The genes are TRBV28 and TRBJ1-1, with TRBD1 matching 9 bases. The V segment lost 6 bases and the J segment 1 base; nucleotides outside the gene matches: 9. The CDR3 covers 16 residues. Germline V gene sequence: CDR1 MDHEN, CDR2 SYDVKM. The CDR3 coding sequence is TGTGCCAGCAGCCCTACCGGGACAGGGCCGAACACTGAAGCTTTCCTT. Residues: CASSPTGTGPNTEAFL.

The rearrangement joins TRBV11-3 to TRBJ2-3; 8 nucleotides match TRBD1. Germline V gene sequence: CDR1 SGHNT, CDR2 YENEEA. The V segment lost 5 bases and the J segment 2 bases; nucleotides outside the gene matches: 6. CDR3 length: 15 residues. The CDR3 protein is CASSPGQGYTDTQYF. The DNA for the CDR3 is TGTGCCAGCAGCCCCGGACAGGGCTACACAGATACGCAGTATTTT. Using reference TRBV11-3 and TRBJ2-3 for the parts outside the CDR3, the full variable domain is EAGVVQSPRYKIIEKKQPVAFWCNPISGHNTLYWYLQNLGQGPELLIRYENEEAVDDSQLPKDRFSAERLKGVDSTLKIQPAELGDSAVYLCASSPGQGYTDTQYFGPGTRLTVL.

The chain couples TRBV2 to TRBJ1-1; possible D gene TRBD1, 5 bases. The CDR3 has 13 residues. Germline loops: CDR1 SNHLY, CDR2 FYNNEI. The V gene lost 3 bases and the J gene lost 4 bases, with 9 bases spanning the gap. CDR3 sequence reads: CASSEGEATEAFF. In nucleotides, the CDR3 is TGTGCCAGCAGTGAGGGGGAGGCCACTGAAGCTTTCTTT.

A single count supports this clone. The V call is TRBV18, the J call TRBJ1-2, with D possibly being TRBD1 (5 bases). The CDR3 loop spans 14 amino acids. Germline V gives CDR1 KGHSH, CDR2 LQKENI. Between the trimmed V and J ends, which lost 3 bases and 2 bases, there was a span of 10 bases. The CDR3 here is CASSPSTENYGYTF. CDR3 sequence (DNA): TGTGCCAGCTCACCTTCGACAGAGAACTATGGCTACACCTTC.

J is TRBJ1-2 and V is TRBV28, with 7 bases lining up with TRBD1. Germline values: CDR1 MDHEN, CDR2 SYDVKM. The CDR3 covers 13 residues. The junction had 3 bases not matched to a gene; V was cut back by 3 bases and J by 5 bases. CDR3 sequence (DNA): TGTGCCAGCAGTTTCGTCAGGGGGTATGGCTACACCTTC. Translation: CASSFVRGYGYTF.

The V call is TRBV27, the J call TRBJ2-6; perhaps TRBD2 as D (7 bases). V was shortened by 5 bases and J by 2 bases, with 19 bases between the two germline ends. Germline-derived CDR1 and CDR2 are MNHEY and SMNVEV (reference sequence). There are 18 residues in the CDR3. Here the CDR3 reads CASSPEWGGATGANVLTF. As DNA, the CDR3 is TGTGCCAGCAGTCCAGAGTGGGGGGGGGCGACTGGGGCCAACGTCCTGACTTTC.

The chain employs TRBV29-1 and TRBJ2-1, with 8 bases aligning to TRBD1. Germline-derived CDR1 and CDR2 are SQVTM and ANQGSEA. The V gene end was trimmed by 7 bases and the J gene end by 5 bases; junction bases not matched to a gene: 4. There are 12 residues in the CDR3. CDR3 sequence: CSAGTGHNEQFF. The CDR3 bases are TGCAGCGCCGGGACAGGCCACAATGAGCAGTTCTTC.

Here the CDR3 DNA reads TGTGCCAGCAGCCAAGATACGTCAGGAGGGCATCAGCCCCAGCATTTT. It codes for CASSQDTSGGHQPQHF. This chain uses TRBV4-2 with TRBJ1-5; D ambiguous. The germline V gene has CDR1 LGHNA and CDR2 YNFKEQ. V was cut by 0 bases and J by 5 bases, with 14 bases left in between. The CDR3 length is 16 residues.

The V and J genes are TRBV10-3 and TRBJ2-7, with TRBD1 matching over 7 bases. After removal of 0 bases from V and 0 bases from J, the junction contained 5 bases not matched to a gene. Looked up from germline, CDR1 is ENHRY and CDR2 is SYGVKD. This CDR3 has 16 amino acids. The CDR3: CAISESRGLSSYEQYF. As DNA, the CDR3 is TGTGCCATCAGTGAGTCGAGGGGGCTTAGCTCCTACGAGCAGTACTTC.

This chain connects TRBV9 to TRBJ2-7; D ambiguous. V lost 0 bases, J lost 0 bases, and 7 bases lay in between. This CDR3 is 14 amino acids long. Germline V lookup: CDR1 SGDLS, CDR2 YYNGEE. The CDR3 DNA sequence: TGTGCCAGCAGCGTAGCTCAGGCCTCCTACGAGCAGTACTTC. Residues: CASSVAQASYEQYF.

The rearrangement links TRBV5-1 to TRBJ2-1; 7 bases line up with TRBD1. CDR3 length: 16 residues. The J segment lost 2 bases and the V segment lost 0 bases, leaving 5 bases of the junction unmatched. The germline CDR1 and CDR2 sequences are SGHRS and YFSETQ. CDR3 residues: CASSLVGGAPYNEQFF. CDR3 sequence (DNA): TGCGCCAGCAGCTTGGTAGGGGGCGCTCCCTACAATGAGCAGTTCTTC.

The chain uses TRBV5-1 and TRBJ2-7, with 9 bases matching TRBD2. The CDR3 loop spans 16 amino acids. J lost 2 bases, V lost 4 bases, and 10 bases had no gene match. Germline V gene data show CDR1 as SGHRS and CDR2 as YFSETQ. CDR3 loop: CASSQNSGTSTYEQYF. The CDR3 nucleotides are TGCGCCAGCAGCCAAAACTCCGGGACTAGCACCTACGAGCAGTACTTC.

This chain connects TRBV7-9 to TRBJ2-7; perhaps TRBD2 as D (6 bases). The CDR3 loop spans 15 amino acids. The V and J ends lost 5 bases and 7 bases respectively, with 21 bases between them. CDR1 SEHNR and CDR2 FQNEAQ come from the germline V gene (reference sequence). CDR3 sequence (DNA): TGTGCCAGCAGCCGCGGGGCGGCCTCTCTGAGGGAGCAGTACTTC. Its protein product is CASSRGAASLREQYF.

This clone has only one observation. The chain links TRBV18 to TRBJ2-7; TRBD2 matches 10 bases. J lost 2 bases, V lost 6 bases, and 13 bases had no gene match. The CDR3 extends over 17 amino acids. Germline V gene data show CDR1 as KGHSH and CDR2 as LQKENI. The CDR3 spells CASSLKPGLASPYEQYF. CDR3 DNA: TGTGCCAGCTCCCTGAAACCGGGACTAGCGTCCCCCTACGAGCAGTACTTC.

This rearrangement joins TRBV6-1 to TRBJ2-3; TRBD2 might be the D (7 bases). V was pared by 0 bases and J by 5 bases, with 12 bases between. Germline V gene sequence: CDR1 MNHNS, CDR2 SASEGT. CDR3 size: 15 residues. CDR3 coding DNA: TGTGCCAGCAGTGAAGCGGGGGGGCCGGGAGATACGCAGTATTTT. Residues: CASSEAGGPGDTQYF.

The chain employs TRBV29-1 and TRBJ1-2; weak D call: TRBD1 (5 bases). Germline V gene data show CDR1 as SQVTM and CDR2 as ANQGSEA. V was shortened by 6 bases and J by 4 bases, with 24 bases between the two germline ends. This CDR3 has 16 residues. CDR3 nucleotide sequence: TGCAGCGTGGGTTGGGAAGTTGGCAGGGCGAGCTATGGCTACACCTTC. It encodes CSVGWEVGRASYGYTF. Full variable domain (outside the CDR3, taken from reference TRBV29-1 and TRBJ1-2): SAVISQKPSRDICQRGTSLTIQCQVDSQVTMMFWYRQQPGQSLTLIATANQGSEATYESGFVIDKFPISRPNLTFSTLTVSNMSPEDSSIYLCSVGWEVGRASYGYTFGSGTRLTVV.

This chain joins TRBV28 and TRBJ2-5; possible D gene TRBD1, 5 bases. Deletions cut 5 bases from V and 7 bases from J, with 17 bases between. Germline loops: CDR1 MDHEN, CDR2 SYDVKM. The CDR3 spans 14 residues. Here the CDR3 DNA reads TGTGCCAGCAGTCCCCAGACACAGGAAGGGACCCAGTACTTC. This gives the protein CASSPQTQEGTQYF.

The rearrangement links TRBV28 to TRBJ2-6; the D is unclear. Germline V gene lookup returns CDR1 MDHEN and CDR2 SYDVKM. The CDR3 is 14 amino acids. Trimming left V 3 bases short and J 2 bases short, with 5 bases between. DNA for the CDR3: TGTGCCAGCAGTTTGGCCCCTGGGGCCAACGTCCTGACTTTC. Amino acids: CASSLAPGANVLTF.

The chain combines TRBV6-6 with TRBJ1-3; 7 bases are a match to TRBD1. V trimming: 4 bases; J trimming: 0 bases; junction bases outside the gene matches: 6. The CDR3 is made up of 16 amino acids. The germline gives CDR1 MNHNY, CDR2 SVGAGI (reference sequence). CDR3 sequence reads: CASSSGQVGSGNTIYF. The CDR3 nucleotides are TGTGCCAGCAGTTCTGGACAGGTGGGCTCTGGAAACACCATATATTTT.

The V call is TRBV6-7, the J call TRBJ2-3; 8 bases fit TRBD2. TRBV6-7 is treated as an ORF (open reading frame) with a function not yet certain. The CDR3 has 16 residues. Trimming took 7 bases from V and 5 from J; bases not matched to a gene: 14. This CDR3 is CASTRGGAGPQDTQYF. CDR3 coding DNA: TGTGCCAGCACCCGGGGGGGGGCTGGGCCCCAAGATACGCAGTATTTT.

J is TRBJ1-2 and V is TRBV14; the D is unclear. V gave up 3 bases and J gave up 5 bases, with 16 bases separating them. CDR3 length equals 15 residues. Germline V gene lookup returns CDR1 SGHDN and CDR2 FVKESK. Written as DNA, the CDR3 is TGTGCCAGCAGCCAGACGTTGAGAGGGCCTTATGGCTACACCTTC. This gives the protein CASSQTLRGPYGYTF.

The chain employs TRBV5-1 and TRBJ2-7; 10 bases match TRBD1. Germline loops: CDR1 SGHRS, CDR2 YFSETQ. Trimming cost V 2 bases and J 2 bases; bases outside gene matches: 4. This CDR3 is 15 amino acids long. CDR3 coding DNA: TGCGCCAGCAGCTTTCTGGACAGGGGGACCTACGAGCAGTACTTC. This translates into CASSFLDRGTYEQYF.

The chain has TRBV28 and TRBJ2-5; the D gene is possibly TRBD1 (6 bases). Trimming cost V 2 bases and J 3 bases, with 10 bases left between them. The CDR3 runs to 14 residues. From germline, CDR1 is MDHEN and CDR2 SYDVKM. The CDR3 sequence: CASSLGYREETQYF. In DNA form, the CDR3 reads TGTGCCAGCAGTTTAGGATACAGGGAAGAGACCCAGTACTTC.

This clone was observed a few times. This chain connects TRBV9 to TRBJ1-2; D ambiguous. The V and J ends lost 3 bases and 0 bases respectively, with 3 bases between them. Germline V CDR1 and CDR2: SGDLS, YYNGEE. The CDR3 runs 12 residues. The CDR3 region is CASSAANYGYTF. Here the CDR3 DNA reads TGTGCCAGCAGCGCCGCTAACTATGGCTACACCTTC.

V usage is TRBV4-1 and J usage is TRBJ1-1; TRBD1 matches 7 bases. Trimming removed 5 bases from V and 11 bases from J; junction bases left unmatched: 14. The CDR3 length is 14 residues. Germline assignment: CDR1 MGHRA and CDR2 YSYEKL. The CDR3 here is CASSFPPGLQGAFF. Here the CDR3 DNA reads TGCGCCAGCAGCTTCCCCCCCGGGCTACAGGGGGCTTTCTTT.

This clone has a single count. CDR3 in DNA: TGCAGCGGGCTGTACCAAGAGACCCAGTACTTC. Translated: CSGLYQETQYF. This chain uses TRBV29-1 with TRBJ2-5; D is uncertain. This CDR3 is built from 11 residues. V lost 7 bases and J 0 bases, leaving 6 bases between the germline ends. Looked up from germline, CDR1 is SQVTM and CDR2 is ANQGSEA. The entire variable domain, with the rest obtained from reference TRBV29-1 and TRBJ2-5, is as follows: SAVISQKPSRDICQRGTSLTIQCQVDSQVTMMFWYRQQPGQSLTLIATANQGSEATYESGFVIDKFPISRPNLTFSTLTVSNMSPEDSSIYLCSGLYQETQYFGPGTRLLVL.